The entry below gives a single T cell receptor (beta chain) sequence along with its context. Its antigen remains unidentified. This record comes from a study of PD-L1 blockade in urothelial cancer. Study outcomes and limitations: Pretreatment TCR clonality in blood, when below the median, was predictive of better survival.

Data came from immunoSEQ multiplex PCR; TCRdb stores just in-frame clones and leaves some out. The table has 29,000 or so clones, more than 75% seen once. This sequence was found in a man in his fifties with urothelial cancer. This specimen consisted of PBMCs, obtained around atezolizumab (anti-PD-L1) treatment.

The CDR3 region is CASSLLSSEQYF. DNA for the CDR3: TGTGCCAGCAGCCTTCTAAGCTCCGAGCAGTACTTC. This chain joins TRBV11-2 and TRBJ2-7; D remains ambiguous. This CDR3 comprises 12 residues. Germline V lookup: CDR1 SGHAT, CDR2 FQNNGV. Trimming pared 5 bases from V and 6 bases from J, leaving 11 bases between.